In this sample, the clone carrying this T cell receptor (beta chain) turned up many times. The CDR3 length is 14 residues. CDR1 KGHDR and CDR2 SFDVKD come from the germline V gene. The junction had 5 bases not matched to a gene; V was cut back by 10 bases and J by 1 base. The time point: pre-sensitization, week 0. As for treatment: therapeutic diphenylcyclopropenone sensitization with weekly scalp DPC. Each CDR3 protein gets one entry after TCRdb re-called the RACE reads with MiXCR. The sample records under 300,000 distinct CDR3 sequences, 7% to 10% being singletons. The data are from a study of human T cells and chemical hapten exposure.

The V call is TRBV24-1, the J call TRBJ2-2; 7 nucleotides match TRBD1. This receptor was obtained from a woman in her 40s with alopecia areata. Some clones in this sample may be carry-over from other donors' samples. The starting material was whole blood, obtained in connection with sensitization to the hapten diphenylcyclopropenone (DPC). The CDR3 DNA sequence: TGTGCCACGGGAAGACAGGGGAACACCGGGGAGCTGTTTTTT. This translates into CATGRQGNTGELFF.